The text below deals with one T cell receptor beta chain. These data originate in a study of blood T cell repertoires in COVID-19. In the study overall: Italy, Spain and the United States were the sources of the convalescent and acute COVID-19 samples.

The authors' processing: Reference gene primer amplification gave nucleated cell count estimates. Produced via immunoSEQ multiplex PCR; TCRdb's table is partial and in-frame only. That table is the source of V, J and clone size, and D and trimming were worked out from the DNA. The repertoire holds about 220,000 clones, with approximately 85% as singletons. The germline gives CDR1 PRHDT, CDR2 FYEKMQ (reference sequence). The V gene lost 1 base and the J gene lost 2 bases, with 8 bases spanning the gap. This CDR3 region has 14 residues. The chain is built from TRBV13 and TRBJ2-5; tentatively, D is TRBD1 (5 bases). The clonotype was recovered from a woman in her 70s with acute or convalescent COVID-19. Sequencing was carried out using peripheral blood. CDR3 bases: TGTGCCAGCAGCTTAGCAGGGCCACAAGAGACCCAGTACTTC. Encoded protein: CASSLAGPQETQYF.